This T cell receptor beta chain was sequenced for a study of cytomegalovirus exposure and HLA in healthy donors (dated by TCRdb to 2016 to 2017). Turning to the overall study: An earlier analysis of several hundred of the donors reported approximately 300 Gb of sequence data and 95 million to 140 million unique TCR beta sequences obtained from some 170 million T cells. About 280 gigabases of sequencing data and 70 million to 100 million unique TCR sequences made up an early release that covered under 750 HLA-typed donors. Of the roughly 400 genotyped donors, approximately 81% were placed in the genetic ancestry cluster associated with self-reported Caucasian donors. The study aimed to test whether cataloging public T cell receptors could reveal signatures of past pathogen exposure. The T cell repertoires of 700 or so subjects were profiled by immunosequencing and related to cytomegalovirus serostatus. A separate validation cohort of over 95 different subjects was used in addition to the roughly 670-subject first cohort. The study combined high-throughput TCR immunosequencing, statistical association of individual TCRs with disease status, and machine learning to predict cytomegalovirus infection status. To study patterns of TCR occurrence, a later analysis re-analyzed previously published TCR beta repertoires from under 750 donors and added high-resolution HLA genotyping. Rather than using new phenotypic data, the later analysis identified candidate immune exposures from TCR beta sequences and from how often those sequences occurred across donors. In an earlier analysis of roughly 600 of the donors, high-throughput TCR beta sequencing was used to judge whether each TCR beta V gene segment behaved as functional or pseudogenic. Donor age, sex, ethnicity and CMV serostatus were collected together with the repertoire data. A later genetic analysis took genome-wide SNP genotypes for about three fifths of the roughly 700 donors and used that subset as a discovery cohort. All discovery cohort repertoires had been generated using a single sequencing platform. HLA typing covered class I and class II loci at four-digit resolution. Typing coverage differed by locus: A, B, C, DRB1 and DQB1 were typed in about 629-640 donors, DQA1 in 522, DPA1 in around 600, and DPB1 in roughly 450. Because of strong linkage in the cohort, roughly 5 DR-DQ haplotypes were treated as single units for association and clustering. Among some 410 genotyped donors of the cohort, an average of approximately 250,000 unique TCR beta nucleotide sequences were sequenced per donor, roughly 20% of them non-productive.

Deletion took 2 bases off V and 4 bases off J, with a span of 21 bases between the germline ends. The CDR3, from cysteine to phenylalanine, totals 17 residues. The entry retains the CDR3 DNA only, 51 bases that are in frame from base 1. Looking up the germline V gene yields CDR1 SGHTA and CDR2 FQGNSA. For this clone: The antigen it recognizes is unknown. One base away there is no much larger clone; base qualities are not given.

The study at large found these results: Assigning TCR associations to individual alleles was difficult when HLA alleles, especially DR and DQ, strongly co-occurred. The study gave a list of about 150 TCR beta chains associated with cytomegalovirus. While some public TCRs were present in many individuals, most TCR sequences turned up only very rarely across donors. A further reported finding was that TCR beta sequences accurately predicted the HLA-A and HLA-B alleles for most subjects in the first cohort. Seventeen rarely observed V segments, including chromosome 9 orphons, were excluded from the earlier analysis of approximately 500 of the donors because counts were too low. A cluster of highly shared sequence variants was judged likely to be a technical artifact of the sequencing pipeline. Correlated functional status among segregating V segments might reflect linkage disequilibrium, but an unknown experimental factor could not be ruled out. In a later analysis, several top co-occurrence clusters were reported to appear linked to parvovirus B19, influenza, CMV and Epstein-Barr virus. Cytomegalovirus status was reported to be diagnosed by the classifier with high specificity and sensitivity in both the original and validation cohorts. In a later analysis, about 17,000 TCR beta sequences were associated with specific HLA alleles at a false discovery rate of 0.05. It was suggested by the authors that the approach could potentially be generalized to other disease states and immunological phenotypes. A later analysis found that HLA-associated TCR beta chains were more clonally expanded and had lower generation probabilities than equally common non-associated chains. Because HLA typing was missing for some donors at each locus, association tests included only the typed subset. A later genetic analysis associated a missense DCLRE1C variant with V-gene and J-gene trimming of TCR beta chains, and an independent cohort replicated the association. According to a later analysis, TCR association rates differed among HLA loci, with DRB1 alleles showing the most associated TCRs and HLA-C alleles showing the fewest. Some IMGT-functional V segments, including TRBV6-2 and TRBV6-3, could not be told apart with the 87-base-pair reads, so those segments were excluded. Compared with the approximately 670-donor mean, donors in an Asian-associated ancestry cluster had fewer N-insertions in productive TCRs, according to a later genetic analysis. The presence/absence analyses assumed that sequencing depth was roughly uniform across donors, and that assumption may not be true. In vitro tests confirmed that a few of the cytomegalovirus-associated TCR beta chains recognize cytomegalovirus antigens. Immune exposure information for the cohort was limited to CMV serostatus. In this cohort, only TCR beta chains were sequenced, and detectable features were limited by the absence of alpha or paired-chain data. According to a later analysis, most CMV-associated TCR beta chains appeared to be HLA-restricted, and the HLA associations seemed to be driven largely by CMV exposure. In an earlier analysis of roughly 560 of the donors, most TCR beta V segments were observed in productive rearrangements about 87% or about 30% of the time, broadly matching IMGT annotations.

Library preparation was by the immunoSEQ multiplex PCR assay. For the multiplex PCR, a mixture combining 60 forward primers for TCR Vbeta segments and 13 reverse primers for TCR Jbeta segments was used. Amplification of the CDR3 region of rearranged TCR beta genes was performed with a multiplex PCR assay on genomic DNA. On the Illumina HiSeq System, the amplified TCR beta libraries were sequenced as 87-base-pair reads. The original methods were these. Across the 500 to 700 repertoires, a later analysis counted some 80 million unique TCR beta chains, 9 million to 14 million of which were shared by at least two donors. A nearest-neighbor algorithm error-corrected the raw reads and collapsed the reads into unique sequences, merging closely related sequences to remove PCR and sequencing errors. To assign V, D and J gene segments, CDR3 sequences were aligned to IMGT reference sequences. Each retained sequence needed at least a six-nucleotide match to both a V gene segment and a J gene segment. Rearrangements were classified as productive when the CDR3 lacked stop codons and remained in frame with V and J, and all other rearrangements were classified as non-productive. CDR3 was defined according to IMGT convention as the region running from the second conserved V-encoded cysteine to the conserved J-encoded phenylalanine. The earlier analysis of approximately 500 of the donors excluded sequences that lacked an unambiguous match to a single V gene segment. In an earlier analysis of about 590 of the donors, a V segment was called functional when productive rearrangements were above 56.7%, and segregating when the standard deviation between donors exceeded 5%. A statistical classification framework was built to diagnose cytomegalovirus status from the catalog of TCR beta chain sequences. In a later analysis, V and J genes were assigned by comparing TCR nucleotide sequences against IMGT/GENE-DB human TR gene sequences. The TCRdist pipeline was used in a later analysis to assign CDR3 sequences and most-parsimonious VDJ recombination scenarios. In a later analysis, each TCR beta chain was defined by its CDR3 amino acid sequence together with its V-gene family, and reads lacking a unique V-gene family were excluded. A later analysis removed roughly 590 highly shared, low-generation-probability nucleotide sequences to deal with suspected cross-contamination and a sequencing artifact. For each public chain, a later analysis derived a clonal expansion index from normalized ranks of inferred template counts within each repertoire. In a later analysis, generation probabilities were computed with a VDJ recombination model fitted to out-of-frame rearrangements, and the resulting probabilities were checked against IGoR. In a later analysis, TCR-TCR, TCR-HLA and TCR-CMV co-occurrence was scored with hypergeometric tests, and a repertoire-size bias correction was applied to TCR pairs. In a later analysis, false discovery rates were estimated by permuting HLA or CMV assignments 20 times. A later analysis grouped co-occurring TCRs with DBSCAN, adding TCRdist sequence similarity when clustering within HLA-allele-positive subsets. Co-occurrence clustering excluded repertoires with fewer than 30,000 or more than 120,000 public chains, plus five with anomalous nucleotide sharing. TCRdb took over this immuneACCESS table, retaining in-frame rearrangements with V and J assigned. Such tables are incomplete; in checked studies, under half of the missing clones stem from an unresolved V gene, and the remainder is unexplained. That table gives V, J and clone size, and the DNA gave D and trimming. For this sample the table gives some 180,000 clones, of which approximately 78% were detected only once. The top ten hold less than 2% of the sample.

The cohort consisted of some 730 healthy bone marrow donors. At the time of sampling, all cohort members were nominally healthy, though unrecorded immune exposures were likely present. The donor was CMV seronegative and belonged to the group of under 400 seronegative cohort members. Every donor gave a peripheral blood sample, and the peripheral blood mononuclear cells from that sample were used for TCR beta sequencing. Genomic DNA extraction from the blood cell samples was performed with the Qiagen DNeasy Blood Extraction Kit. The chain is encoded by TRBV7-2 joined to TRBJ2-7, with the D gene not confidently named. The TCR was taken from a woman aged 18-29 years in good health and CMV-seronegative. Sequencing input: PBMCs. The nucleotide sequence is given as TGTGCCAGCAGCTTATTAAATCCGGAGTCTATAACGTACGAGCAGTACTTC. It specifies CASSLLNPESITYEQYF.